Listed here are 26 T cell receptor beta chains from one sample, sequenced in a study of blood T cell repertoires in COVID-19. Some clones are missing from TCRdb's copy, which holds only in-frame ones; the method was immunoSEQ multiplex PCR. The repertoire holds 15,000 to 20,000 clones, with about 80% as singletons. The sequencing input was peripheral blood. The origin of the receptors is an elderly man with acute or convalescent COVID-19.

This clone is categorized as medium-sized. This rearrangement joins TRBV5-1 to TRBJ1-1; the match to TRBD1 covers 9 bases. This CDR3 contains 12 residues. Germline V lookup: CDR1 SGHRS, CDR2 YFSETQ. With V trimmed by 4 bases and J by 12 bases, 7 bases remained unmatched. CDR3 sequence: CASSPGTGLSFF. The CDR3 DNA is TGCGCCAGCAGCCCCGGGACAGGGTTATCTTTCTTT.

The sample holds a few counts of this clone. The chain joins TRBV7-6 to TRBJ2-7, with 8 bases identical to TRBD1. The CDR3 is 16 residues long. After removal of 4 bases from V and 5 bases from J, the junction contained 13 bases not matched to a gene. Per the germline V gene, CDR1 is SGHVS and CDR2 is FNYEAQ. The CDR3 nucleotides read TGTGCCAGCAGCTCCGACTCCGGGACAGGTATCAACGAGCAGTACTTC. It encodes CASSSDSGTGINEQYF.

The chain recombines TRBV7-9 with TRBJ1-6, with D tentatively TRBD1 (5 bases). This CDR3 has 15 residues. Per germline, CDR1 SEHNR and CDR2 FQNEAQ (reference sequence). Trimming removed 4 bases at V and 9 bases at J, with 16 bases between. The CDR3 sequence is CASSSSTVSGSPLHF. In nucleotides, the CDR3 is TGTGCCAGCAGCTCCTCGACAGTCTCGGGTTCACCCCTCCACTTT.

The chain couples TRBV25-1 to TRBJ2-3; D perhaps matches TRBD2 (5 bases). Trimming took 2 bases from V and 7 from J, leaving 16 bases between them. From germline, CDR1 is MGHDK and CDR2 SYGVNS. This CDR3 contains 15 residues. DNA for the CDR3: TGTGCCAGCAGTGAAACGGGGTGGGGTCAGAATACGCAGTATTTT. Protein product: CASSETGWGQNTQYF.

Written as DNA, the CDR3 is TGCGCCAGCAGCTTGGACAGGGTGAACATTCAGTACTTC. Protein sequence: CASSLDRVNIQYF. The chain combines TRBV5-1 with TRBJ2-4, with D possibly matching TRBD1 (6 bases). CDR1 is SGHRS, CDR2 YFSETQ, per germline. The CDR3 length is 13 residues. V lost 0 bases and J lost 7, with 8 bases in between. The variable domain in full, with the rest retrieved from reference TRBV5-1 and TRBJ2-4, is KAGVTQTPRYLIKTRGQQVTLSCSPISGHRSVSWYQQTPGQGLQFLFEYFSETQRNKGNFPGRFSGRQFSNSRSEMNVSTLELGDSALYLCASSLDRVNIQYFGAGTRLSVL.

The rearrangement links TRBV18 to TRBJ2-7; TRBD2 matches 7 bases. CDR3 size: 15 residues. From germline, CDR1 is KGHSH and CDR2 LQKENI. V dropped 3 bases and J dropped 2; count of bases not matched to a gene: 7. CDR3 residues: CASSPRGVVTYEQYF. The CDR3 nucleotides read TGTGCCAGCTCACCCCGGGGGGTGGTAACCTACGAGCAGTACTTC.

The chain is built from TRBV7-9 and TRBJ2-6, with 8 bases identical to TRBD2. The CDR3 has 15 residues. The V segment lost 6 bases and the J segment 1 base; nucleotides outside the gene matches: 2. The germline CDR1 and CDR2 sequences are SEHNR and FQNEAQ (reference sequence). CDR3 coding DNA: TGTGCCAGCAGTCCGGGAGGGTCTGGGGCCAACGTCCTGACTTTC. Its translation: CASSPGGSGANVLTF.

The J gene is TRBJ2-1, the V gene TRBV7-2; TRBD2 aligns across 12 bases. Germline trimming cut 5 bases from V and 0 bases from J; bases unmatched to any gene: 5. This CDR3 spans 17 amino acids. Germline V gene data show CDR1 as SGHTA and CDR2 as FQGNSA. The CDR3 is CASSPGLAGISYNEQFF. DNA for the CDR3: TGTGCCAGCAGCCCCGGACTAGCGGGGATCTCCTACAATGAGCAGTTCTTC.

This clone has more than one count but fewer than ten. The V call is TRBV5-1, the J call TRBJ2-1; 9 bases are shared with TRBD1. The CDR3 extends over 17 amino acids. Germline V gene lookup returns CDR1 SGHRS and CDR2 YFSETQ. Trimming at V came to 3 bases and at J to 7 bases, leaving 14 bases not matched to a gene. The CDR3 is CASSYRLGTGTGNEQFF. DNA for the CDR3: TGCGCCAGCAGCTACAGACTCGGGACAGGGACTGGGAATGAGCAGTTCTTC.

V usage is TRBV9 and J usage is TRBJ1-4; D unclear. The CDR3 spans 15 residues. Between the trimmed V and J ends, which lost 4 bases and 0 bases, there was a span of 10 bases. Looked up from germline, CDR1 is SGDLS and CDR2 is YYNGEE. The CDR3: CASSPPVATNEKLFF. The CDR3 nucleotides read TGTGCCAGCAGCCCCCCGGTGGCAACTAATGAAAAACTGTTTTTT.

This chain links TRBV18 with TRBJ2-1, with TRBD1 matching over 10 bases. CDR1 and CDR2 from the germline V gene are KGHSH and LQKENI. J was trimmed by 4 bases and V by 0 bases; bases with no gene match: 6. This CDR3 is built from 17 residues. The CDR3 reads CASSPPMGQGPYNEQFF. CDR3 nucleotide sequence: TGTGCCAGCTCACCACCGATGGGACAGGGGCCTTACAATGAGCAGTTCTTC.

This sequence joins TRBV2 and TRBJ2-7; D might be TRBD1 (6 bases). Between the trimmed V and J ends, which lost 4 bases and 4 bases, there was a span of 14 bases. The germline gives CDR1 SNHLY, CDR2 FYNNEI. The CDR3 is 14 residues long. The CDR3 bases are TGTGCCAGCAGTGGGACAGTTAGCCCTTACGAGCAGTACTTC. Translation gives CASSGTVSPYEQYF.

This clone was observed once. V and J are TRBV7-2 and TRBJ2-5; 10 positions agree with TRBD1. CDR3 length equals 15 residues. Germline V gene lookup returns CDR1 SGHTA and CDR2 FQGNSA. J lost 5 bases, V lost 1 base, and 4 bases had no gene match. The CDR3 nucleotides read TGTGCCAGCAGCTTAGGGGGACAGGGGAGTGAGACCCAGTACTTC. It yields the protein CASSLGGQGSETQYF.

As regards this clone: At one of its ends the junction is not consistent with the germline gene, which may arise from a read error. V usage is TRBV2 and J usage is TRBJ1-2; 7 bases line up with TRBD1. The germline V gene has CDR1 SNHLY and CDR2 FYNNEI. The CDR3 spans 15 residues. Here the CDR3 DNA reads TGTGCCAGCAGCGAAGACAGGGTGGGCCCCTATGGCTACACCTTC. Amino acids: CASSEDRVGPYGYTF.

CDR3 DNA: TGTGCCAGCAGTCCGGGACAGGGGCACGGTCAGCCCCAGCATTTT. Protein sequence: CASSPGQGHGQPQHF. J is TRBJ1-5 and V is TRBV2, with 10 positions matching TRBD1. V was pared by 5 bases and J by 6 bases, with 7 bases of the junction left unmatched. This CDR3 region has 15 residues. The germline V gene encodes CDR1 SNHLY and CDR2 FYNNEI.

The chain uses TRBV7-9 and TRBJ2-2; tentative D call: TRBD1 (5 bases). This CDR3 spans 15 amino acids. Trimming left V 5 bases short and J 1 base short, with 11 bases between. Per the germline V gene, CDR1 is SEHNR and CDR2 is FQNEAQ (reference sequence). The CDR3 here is CASSPFGQNTGELFF. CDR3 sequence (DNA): TGTGCCAGCAGCCCATTCGGACAGAACACCGGGGAGCTGTTTTTT. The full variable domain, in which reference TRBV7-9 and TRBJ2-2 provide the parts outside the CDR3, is DTGVSQNPRHKITKRGQNVTFRCDPISEHNRLYWYRQTLGQGPEFLTYFQNEAQLEKSRLLSDRFSAERPKGSFSTLEIQRTEQGDSAMYLCASSPFGQNTGELFFGEGSRLTVL.

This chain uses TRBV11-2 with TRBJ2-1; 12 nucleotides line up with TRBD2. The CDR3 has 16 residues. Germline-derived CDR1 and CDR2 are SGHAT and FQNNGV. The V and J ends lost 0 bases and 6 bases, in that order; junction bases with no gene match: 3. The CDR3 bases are TGTGCCAGCAGCTTAGATCCTAGCGGGGGGGCCAATGAGCAGTTCTTC. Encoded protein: CASSLDPSGGANEQFF.

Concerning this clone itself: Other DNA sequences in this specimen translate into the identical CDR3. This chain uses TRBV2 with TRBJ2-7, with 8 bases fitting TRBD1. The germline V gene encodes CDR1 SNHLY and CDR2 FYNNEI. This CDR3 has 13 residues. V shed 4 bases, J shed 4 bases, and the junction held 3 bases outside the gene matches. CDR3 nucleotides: TGTGCCAGCAGTGGACAGGGGCTTTACGAGCAGTACTTC. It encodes CASSGQGLYEQYF.

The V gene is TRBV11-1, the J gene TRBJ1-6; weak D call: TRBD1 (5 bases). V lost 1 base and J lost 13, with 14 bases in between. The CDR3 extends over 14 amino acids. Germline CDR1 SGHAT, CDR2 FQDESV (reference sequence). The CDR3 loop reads CASSLDPQAFPLHF. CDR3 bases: TGTGCCAGCAGCTTAGATCCACAGGCTTTTCCCCTCCACTTT.

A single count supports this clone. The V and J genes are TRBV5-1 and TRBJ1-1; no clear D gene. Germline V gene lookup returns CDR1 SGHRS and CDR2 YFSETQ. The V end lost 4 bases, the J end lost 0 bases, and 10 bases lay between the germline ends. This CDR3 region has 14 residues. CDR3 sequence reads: CASSLRTVNTEAFF. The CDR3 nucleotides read TGCGCCAGCAGCCTAAGAACGGTGAACACTGAAGCTTTCTTT.

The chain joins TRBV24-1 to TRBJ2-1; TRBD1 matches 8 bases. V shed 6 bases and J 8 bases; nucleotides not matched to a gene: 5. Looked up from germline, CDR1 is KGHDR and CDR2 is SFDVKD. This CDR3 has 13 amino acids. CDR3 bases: TGTGCCACCAGTCGACAGGGGTCCGATGAGCAGTTCTTC. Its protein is CATSRQGSDEQFF.

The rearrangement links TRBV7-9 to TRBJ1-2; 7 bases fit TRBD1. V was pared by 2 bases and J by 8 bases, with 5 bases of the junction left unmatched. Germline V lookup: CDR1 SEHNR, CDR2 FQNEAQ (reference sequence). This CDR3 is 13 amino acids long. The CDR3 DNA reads TGTGCCAGCAGCTTAATAGGGGGCCAAGGCTACACCTTC. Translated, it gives CASSLIGGQGYTF.

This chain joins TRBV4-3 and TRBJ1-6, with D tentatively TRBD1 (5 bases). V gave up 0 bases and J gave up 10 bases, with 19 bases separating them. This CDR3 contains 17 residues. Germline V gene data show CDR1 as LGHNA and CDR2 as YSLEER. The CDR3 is CASSQDLVQGPGSPLHF. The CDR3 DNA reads TGCGCCAGCAGCCAAGATCTTGTGCAGGGCCCCGGCTCACCCCTCCACTTT.

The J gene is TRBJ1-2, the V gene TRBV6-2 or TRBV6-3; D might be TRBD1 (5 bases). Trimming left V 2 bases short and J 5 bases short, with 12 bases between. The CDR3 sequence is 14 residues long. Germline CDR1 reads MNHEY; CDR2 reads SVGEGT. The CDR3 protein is CASSYARGGYGYTF. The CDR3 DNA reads TGTGCCAGCAGTTACGCTCGCGGGGGGTATGGCTACACCTTC.

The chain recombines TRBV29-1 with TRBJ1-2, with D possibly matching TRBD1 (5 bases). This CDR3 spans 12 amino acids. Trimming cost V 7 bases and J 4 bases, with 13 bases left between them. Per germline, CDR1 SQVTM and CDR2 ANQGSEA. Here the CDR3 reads CSGAGSGYGYTF. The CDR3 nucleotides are TGCAGCGGTGCAGGGTCGGGCTATGGCTACACCTTC.

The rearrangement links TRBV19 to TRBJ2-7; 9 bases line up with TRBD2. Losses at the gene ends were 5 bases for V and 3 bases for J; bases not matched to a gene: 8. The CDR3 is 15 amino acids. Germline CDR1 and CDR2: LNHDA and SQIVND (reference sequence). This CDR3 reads CASSPSGTSFYEQYF. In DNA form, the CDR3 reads TGTGCCAGTAGTCCATCCGGGACTAGCTTCTACGAGCAGTACTTC.